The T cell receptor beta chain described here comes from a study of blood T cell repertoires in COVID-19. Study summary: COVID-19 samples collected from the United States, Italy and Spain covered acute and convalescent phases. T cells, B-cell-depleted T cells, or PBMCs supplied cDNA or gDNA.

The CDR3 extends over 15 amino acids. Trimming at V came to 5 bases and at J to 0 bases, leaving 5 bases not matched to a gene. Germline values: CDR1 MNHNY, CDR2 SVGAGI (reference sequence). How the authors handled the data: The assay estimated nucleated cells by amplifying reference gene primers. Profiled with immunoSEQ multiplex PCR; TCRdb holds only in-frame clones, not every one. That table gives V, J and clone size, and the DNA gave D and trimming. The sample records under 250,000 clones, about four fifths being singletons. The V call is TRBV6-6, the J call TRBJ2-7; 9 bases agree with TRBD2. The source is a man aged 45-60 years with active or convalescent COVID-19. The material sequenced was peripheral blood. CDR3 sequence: CASSDSGGISYEQYF. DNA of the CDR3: TGTGCCAGCAGTGATAGCGGGGGAATCTCCTACGAGCAGTACTTC.